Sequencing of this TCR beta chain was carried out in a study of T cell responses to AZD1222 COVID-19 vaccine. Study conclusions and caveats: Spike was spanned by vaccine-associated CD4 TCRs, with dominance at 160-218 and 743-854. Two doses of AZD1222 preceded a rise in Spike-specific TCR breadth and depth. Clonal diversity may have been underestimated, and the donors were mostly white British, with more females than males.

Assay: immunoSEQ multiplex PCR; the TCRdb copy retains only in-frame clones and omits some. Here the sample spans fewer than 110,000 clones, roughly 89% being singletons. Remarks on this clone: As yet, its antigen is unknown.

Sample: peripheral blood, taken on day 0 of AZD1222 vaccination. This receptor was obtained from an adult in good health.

The DNA for the CDR3 is TGCGCCAGCAGCCAAGATTGGGGACTAAGCTCCTACAATGAGCAGTTCTTC. Translation gives CASSQDWGLSSYNEQFF. This chain connects TRBV4-3 to TRBJ2-1; 7 nucleotides align to TRBD2. The J segment lost 0 bases and the V segment lost 0 bases, leaving 5 bases of the junction unmatched. Germline CDR1 and CDR2: LGHNA and YSLEER. The CDR3 consists of 17 residues.